This TCR beta chain was identified during a study of control samples from healthy donors and cancer patients. The CDR3 contains 15 residues. V was clipped by 0 bases and J by 6 bases, with 12 bases between them. Per germline, CDR1 SNHLY and CDR2 FYNNEI. Some clones are missing from TCRdb's copy, which holds only in-frame ones; the method was immunoSEQ multiplex PCR. This table holds under 95,000 clones, approximately 90% found once. The receptor was isolated from a woman in her 30s in good health. This chain connects TRBV2 to TRBJ1-5; TRBD1 is a possible D gene (5 bases). Material: blood. CDR3 amino acids: CASSEAQWGSQPQHF. CDR3 sequence (DNA): TGTGCCAGCAGTGAAGCGCAATGGGGGAGTCAGCCCCAGCATTTT.